The present T cell receptor (beta chain) was sequenced within a study of T cell responses to AZD1222 COVID-19 vaccine. Germline V CDR1 and CDR2: WNHNN, SYGVQD (reference sequence). J lost 0 bases, V lost 3 bases, and 6 bases had no gene match. The CDR3 sequence is 16 residues long. Generated by immunoSEQ multiplex PCR, the TCRdb table keeps only in-frame clones and is missing some. This table has about 140,000 clones, 70% to 90% appearing once. The chain is built from TRBV10-1 and TRBJ2-7; 9 bases align to TRBD2. The source of this sequence is an adult in good health. This specimen was peripheral blood, taken on day 0 of AZD1222 vaccination. In nucleotides, the CDR3 is TGCGCCAGCAGTGACACGACTAGCGGCGCCTCCTACGAGCAGTACTTC. Amino acid sequence: CASSDTTSGASYEQYF.